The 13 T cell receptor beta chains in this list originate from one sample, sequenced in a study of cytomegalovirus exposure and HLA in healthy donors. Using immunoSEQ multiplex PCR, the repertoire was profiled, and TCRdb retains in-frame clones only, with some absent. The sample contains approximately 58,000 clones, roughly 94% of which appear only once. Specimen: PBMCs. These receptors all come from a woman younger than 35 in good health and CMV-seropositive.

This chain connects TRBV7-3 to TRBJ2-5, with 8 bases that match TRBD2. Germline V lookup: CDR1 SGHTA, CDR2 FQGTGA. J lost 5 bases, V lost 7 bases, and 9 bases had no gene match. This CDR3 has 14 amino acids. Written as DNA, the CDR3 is TGTGCCAGCAAAGGGAGCGGGACTAGGGAGACCCAGTACTTC. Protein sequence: CASKGSGTRETQYF.

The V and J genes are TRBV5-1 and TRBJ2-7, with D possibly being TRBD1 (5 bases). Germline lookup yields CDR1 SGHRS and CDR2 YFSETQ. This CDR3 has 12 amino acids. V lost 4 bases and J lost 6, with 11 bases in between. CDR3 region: CASSQRQSEQYF. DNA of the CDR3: TGCGCCAGCAGCCAACGACAGAGCGAGCAGTACTTC.

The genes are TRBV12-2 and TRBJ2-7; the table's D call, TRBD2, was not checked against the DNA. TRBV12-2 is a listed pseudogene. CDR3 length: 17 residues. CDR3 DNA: TGTGCAAGTCGCTTAGCGCACTTAGGGAGTAGTCCCTACGAGCAGTACTTC. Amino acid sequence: CASRLAHLGSSPYEQYF.

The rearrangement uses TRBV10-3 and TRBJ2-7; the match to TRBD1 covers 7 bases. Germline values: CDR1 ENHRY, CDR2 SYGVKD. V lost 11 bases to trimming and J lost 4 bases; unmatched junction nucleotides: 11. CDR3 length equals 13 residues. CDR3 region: CAVRGTVVYEQYF. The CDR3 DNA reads TGTGCCGTTCGAGGGACAGTTGTATACGAGCAGTACTTC.

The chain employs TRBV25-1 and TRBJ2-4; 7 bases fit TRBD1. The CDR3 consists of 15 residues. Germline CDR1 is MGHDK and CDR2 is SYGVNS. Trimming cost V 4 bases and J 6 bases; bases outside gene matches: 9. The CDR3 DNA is TGTGCCAGCAGTGGAGCCGGGACAGCCCTAAACATTCAGTACTTC. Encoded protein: CASSGAGTALNIQYF.

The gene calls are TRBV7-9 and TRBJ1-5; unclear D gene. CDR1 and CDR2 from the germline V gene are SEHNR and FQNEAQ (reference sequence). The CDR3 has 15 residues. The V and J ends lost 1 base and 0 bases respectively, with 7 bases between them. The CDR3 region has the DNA TGTGCCAGCAGCTTAGGATACAGTAGCAATCAGCCCCAGCATTTT. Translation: CASSLGYSSNQPQHF.

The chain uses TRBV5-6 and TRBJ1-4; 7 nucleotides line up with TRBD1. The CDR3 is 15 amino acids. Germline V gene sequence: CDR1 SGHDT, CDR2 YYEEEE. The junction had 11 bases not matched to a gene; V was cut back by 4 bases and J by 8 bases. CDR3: CASSPRPGQNEKLFF. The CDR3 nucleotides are TGTGCCAGCAGCCCACGTCCGGGACAGAACGAAAAACTGTTTTTT.

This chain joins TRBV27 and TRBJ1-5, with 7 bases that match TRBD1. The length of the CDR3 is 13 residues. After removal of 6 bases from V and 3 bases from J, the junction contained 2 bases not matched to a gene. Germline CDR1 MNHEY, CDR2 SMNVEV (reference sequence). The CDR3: CASSGTVNQPQHF. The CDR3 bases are TGTGCCAGCAGCGGGACAGTCAATCAGCCCCAGCATTTT.

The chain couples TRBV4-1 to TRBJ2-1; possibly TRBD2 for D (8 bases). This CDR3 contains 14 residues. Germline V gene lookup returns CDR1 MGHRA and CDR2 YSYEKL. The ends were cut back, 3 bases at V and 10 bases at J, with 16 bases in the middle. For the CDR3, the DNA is TGCGCCAGCAGCCACGCGGGAGGACAGGAAGAGCAGTTCTTC. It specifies CASSHAGGQEEQFF.

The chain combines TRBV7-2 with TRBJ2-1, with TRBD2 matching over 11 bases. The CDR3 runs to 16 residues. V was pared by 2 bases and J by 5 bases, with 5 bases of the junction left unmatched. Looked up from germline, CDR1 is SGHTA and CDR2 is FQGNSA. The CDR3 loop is CASSLSLAGADNEQFF. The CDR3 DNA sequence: TGTGCCAGCAGCTTATCACTAGCGGGAGCAGACAATGAGCAGTTCTTC.

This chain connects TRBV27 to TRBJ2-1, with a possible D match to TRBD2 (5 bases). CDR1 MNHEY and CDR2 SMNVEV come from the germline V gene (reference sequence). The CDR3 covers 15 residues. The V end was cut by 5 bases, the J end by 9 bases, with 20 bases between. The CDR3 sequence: CASSPSAGTLGEQFF. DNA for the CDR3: TGTGCCAGCAGTCCCTCGGCGGGCACTTTGGGTGAGCAGTTCTTC.

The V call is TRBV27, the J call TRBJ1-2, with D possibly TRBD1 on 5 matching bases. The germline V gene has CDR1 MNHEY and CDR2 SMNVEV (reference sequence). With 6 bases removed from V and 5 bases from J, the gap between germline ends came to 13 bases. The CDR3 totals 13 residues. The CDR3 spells CASRRGTAYGYTF. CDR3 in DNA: TGTGCCAGCAGGCGGGGGACCGCTTATGGCTACACCTTC.

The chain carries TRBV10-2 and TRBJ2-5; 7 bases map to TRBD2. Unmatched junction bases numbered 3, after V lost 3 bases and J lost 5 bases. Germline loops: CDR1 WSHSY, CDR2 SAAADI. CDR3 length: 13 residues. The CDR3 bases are TGCGCCAGCAGTGACGGGGGAGGGGAGACCCAGTACTTC. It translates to CASSDGGGETQYF.